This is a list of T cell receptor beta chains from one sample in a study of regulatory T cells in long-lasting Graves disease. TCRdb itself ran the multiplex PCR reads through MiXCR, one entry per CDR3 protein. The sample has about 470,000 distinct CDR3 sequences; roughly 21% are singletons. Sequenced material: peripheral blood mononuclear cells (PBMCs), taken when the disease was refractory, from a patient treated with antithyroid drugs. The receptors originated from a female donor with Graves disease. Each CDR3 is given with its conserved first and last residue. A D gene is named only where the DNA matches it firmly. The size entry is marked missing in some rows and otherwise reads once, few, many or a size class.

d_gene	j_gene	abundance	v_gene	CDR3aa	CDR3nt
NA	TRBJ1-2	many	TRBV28	CASSPGAGRGGYTF	TGTGCCAGCAGTCCCGGGGCAGGGAGGGGTGGCTACACCTTC
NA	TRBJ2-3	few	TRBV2	CASSYDGMDRVENTQYF	TGTGCCAGCAGCTACGATGGGATGGACCGCGTTGAGAATACGCAGTATTTT
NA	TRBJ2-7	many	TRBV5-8	CASSLAGTYTPYEQYF	TGTGCCAGCAGCTTGGCCGGGACTTATACACCCTACGAGCAGTACTTC
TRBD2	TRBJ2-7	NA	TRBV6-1	CASSAPGLAIGEQYF	TGTGCCAGCAGTGCCCCGGGACTAGCCATCGGCGAGCAGTACTTC
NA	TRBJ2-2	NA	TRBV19	CASGSGERVTGELFF	TGTGCCAGTGGTAGCGGAGAGAGGGTCACCGGGGAGCTGTTTTTT
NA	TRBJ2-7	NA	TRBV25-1	CASSAWDAYEQYF	TGTGCCAGCAGTGCCTGGGATGCCTACGAGCAGTACTTC
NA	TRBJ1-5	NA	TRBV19	CASMNSGNQPQHF	TGTGCCAGCATGAACAGCGGCAATCAGCCCCAGCATTTT
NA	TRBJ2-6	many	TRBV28	CASSSRPDLLSGANVLTF	TGTGCCAGCAGTTCCCGACCAGATCTACTCTCTGGGGCCAACGTCCTGACTTTC
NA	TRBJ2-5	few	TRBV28	CASSLSAAETEETQYF	TGTGCCAGCAGTTTATCGGCGGCGGAGACCGAAGAGACCCAGTACTTC
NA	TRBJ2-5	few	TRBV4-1	CASRPGRTGVFSETQYF	TGCGCCAGCAGACCCGGGCGTACGGGAGTTTTTTCTGAGACCCAGTACTTC
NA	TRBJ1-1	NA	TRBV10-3	CAISESEGENTEAFF	TGTGCCATCAGTGAGTCCGAGGGGGAGAACACTGAAGCTTTCTTT
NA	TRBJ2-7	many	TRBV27	CASRPLFSYEQYF	TGTGCCAGCAGACCCTTGTTCTCCTACGAGCAGTACTTC
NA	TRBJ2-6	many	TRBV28	CASSKRPGGTGANVLTF	TGTGCCAGCAGCAAAAGGCCAGGGGGGACCGGGGCCAACGTCCTGACTTTC
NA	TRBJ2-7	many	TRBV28	CASSFRGYDEQYF	TGTGCCAGCAGTTTCAGGGGTTACGACGAGCAGTACTTC
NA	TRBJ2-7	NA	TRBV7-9	CASSLALRRAEEQYF	TGTGCCAGCAGCTTAGCCCTCAGAAGGGCAGAGGAGCAGTACTTC
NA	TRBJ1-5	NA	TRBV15	CATSRDFIVVRGAGQPQHF	TGTGCCACCAGCAGAGATTTTATTGTCGTTAGAGGGGCCGGGCAGCCCCAGCATTTT
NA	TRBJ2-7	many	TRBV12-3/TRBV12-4	CASSFIRGTPYEQYF	TGTGCCAGCAGTTTCATCAGGGGCACCCCCTACGAGCAGTACTTC
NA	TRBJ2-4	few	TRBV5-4	CASSEGGAKNIQYF	TGTGCCAGCAGCGAGGGGGGTGCCAAAAACATTCAGTACTTC
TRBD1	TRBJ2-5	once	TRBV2	CASEEGGGETQYF	TGTGCCAGTGAGGAAGGGGGCGGTGAGACCCAGTACTTC
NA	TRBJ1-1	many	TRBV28	CASVSVPTEAFF	TGTGCCAGCGTTTCAGTTCCCACTGAAGCTTTCTTT
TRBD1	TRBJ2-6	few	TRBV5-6	CASRRDRSSGANVLTF	TGTGCCAGCAGGAGGGACAGAAGCTCTGGGGCCAACGTCCTGACTTTC
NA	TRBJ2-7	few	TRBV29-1	CSVGRAGSYEQYF	TGCAGCGTTGGGAGAGCCGGCTCCTACGAGCAGTACTTC
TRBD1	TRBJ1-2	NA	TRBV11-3	CASSSPGQGAPGDGYTF	TGTGCCAGCAGCTCCCCGGGACAGGGGGCGCCTGGAGATGGCTACACCTTC
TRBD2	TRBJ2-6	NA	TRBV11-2	CASVASGLAGDPSGANVLTF	TGTGCCAGCGTCGCCTCGGGACTAGCGGGGGATCCTTCTGGGGCCAACGTCCTGACTTTC
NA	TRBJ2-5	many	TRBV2	CASSEGGKGTQYF	TGTGCCAGCAGTGAAGGCGGAAAAGGGACCCAGTACTTC
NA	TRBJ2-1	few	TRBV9	CASSRGGETDEQFF	TGTGCCAGCAGCAGGGGTGGTGAAACGGATGAGCAGTTCTTC
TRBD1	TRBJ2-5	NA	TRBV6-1	CASSRTPGQGGETQYF	TGTGCCAGCAGTCGGACCCCGGGACAGGGGGGAGAGACCCAGTACTTC
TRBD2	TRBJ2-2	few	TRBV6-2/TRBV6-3	CASSQLAGGVGELFF	TGTGCCAGCAGCCAGCTAGCGGGAGGGGTCGGGGAGCTGTTTTTT
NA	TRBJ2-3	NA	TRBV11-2	CASSPISTDTQYF	TGTGCCAGCAGCCCGATTAGCACAGATACGCAGTATTTT
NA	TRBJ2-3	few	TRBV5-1	CASRRDRALGDTQYF	TGCGCCAGCAGAAGAGACCGGGCCCTAGGGGATACGCAGTATTTT
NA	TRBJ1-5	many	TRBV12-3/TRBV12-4	CASSEGGRPQHF	TGTGCCAGCAGTGAAGGAGGACGGCCCCAGCATTTT
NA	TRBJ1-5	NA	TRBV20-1	CSARSGKTDQPQHF	TGCAGTGCTAGGTCCGGTAAGACTGATCAGCCCCAGCATTTT
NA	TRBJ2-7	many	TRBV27	CASSLLGPQRAYEQYF	TGTGCCAGCAGTTTATTGGGACCTCAACGGGCCTACGAGCAGTACTTC
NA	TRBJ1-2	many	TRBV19	CASRGPGDYGYTF	TGTGCCAGCCGGGGACCGGGCGACTATGGCTACACCTTC
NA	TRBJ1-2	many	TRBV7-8	CASSSPGRTHGYTF	TGTGCCAGCAGCTCCCCCGGGCGTACCCATGGCTACACCTTC
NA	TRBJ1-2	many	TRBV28	CASSLSEGNGYTF	TGTGCCAGCAGTTTAAGCGAGGGGAATGGCTACACCTTC